Listed here are 20 T cell receptor beta chains from one sample, sequenced in a study of CD8 T cells in Susac syndrome. Reverse transcription of roughly 0.45 to 1 ug RNA used random hexamers. From the immunoSEQ multiplex PCR reads, TCRdb called clonotypes with MiXCR, one entry per CDR3 protein. The sample includes approximately 150,000 distinct CDR3 sequences, approximately 95% of them seen just once. Input material: CD4+ T cells from PBMCs. These receptor sequences come from a human donor with multiple sclerosis.

The J gene is TRBJ2-7, the V gene TRBV20-1, with D tentatively TRBD2 (5 bases). The CDR3 sequence is 13 residues long. CDR1 and CDR2 (germline): DFQATT, SNEGSKA (reference sequence). Trimming stripped 3 bases from V and 9 bases from J, with 18 bases between. The CDR3 sequence: CSARVQRETGQYF. DNA for the CDR3: TGCAGTGCTAGGGTGCAGAGGGAAACGGGGCAGTACTTC.

This clonotype was observed once. The rearrangement links TRBV5-4 to TRBJ2-7; D perhaps matches TRBD1 (6 bases). V was shortened by 3 bases and J by 3 bases, with 10 bases between the two germline ends. The CDR3 is 13 residues long. CDR1 is SGHNT, CDR2 YYREEE, per germline (reference sequence). The CDR3 reads CASSSGHNYEQYF. CDR3 nucleotide sequence: TGTGCCAGCAGCTCGGGACATAACTACGAGCAGTACTTC. Complete variable domain (other parts from reference TRBV5-4 and TRBJ2-7): ETGVTQSPTHLIKTRGQQVTLRCSSQSGHNTVSWYQQALGQGPQFIFQYYREEENGRGNFPPRFSGLQFPNYSSELNVNALELDDSALYLCASSSGHNYEQYFGPGTRLTVT.

CDR3 sequence (DNA): TGCGCCAGCAGCTTGGCCGGGGGGAACATTCAGTACTTC. Residues: CASSLAGGNIQYF. The chain employs TRBV5-1 and TRBJ2-4, with TRBD2 matching over 7 bases. The V and J ends lost 0 bases and 7 bases, in that order; junction bases with no gene match: 1. Germline values: CDR1 SGHRS, CDR2 YFSETQ. This CDR3 region has 13 residues.

This clonotype showed up just a few times. The chain carries TRBV7-2 and TRBJ2-7; tentatively, D is TRBD1 (6 bases). Deletions cut 4 bases from V and 2 bases from J, with 12 bases between. This CDR3 has 14 amino acids. In germline, CDR1 is SGHTA, CDR2 FQGNSA. CDR3 residues: CASSSARDTYEQYF. The CDR3 DNA follows: TGTGCCAGCAGCTCCGCTCGGGACACCTACGAGCAGTACTTC.

The chain combines TRBV30 with TRBJ1-2, with D possibly TRBD1 on 6 matching bases. CDR1 and CDR2 from the germline V gene are GTSNPN and SVGIG (reference sequence). Trimming took 0 bases from V and 7 from J, leaving 12 bases between them. This CDR3 has 13 residues. CDR3 amino acids: CAWSVGGSGGYTF. The CDR3 nucleotides are TGTGCCTGGAGTGTGGGGGGCTCGGGTGGCTACACCTTC.

V and J are TRBV7-2 and TRBJ1-1; D unclear. From germline, CDR1 is SGHTA and CDR2 FQGNSA. The CDR3 covers 12 residues. V was cut by 6 bases and J by 7 bases, with 12 bases left in between. The CDR3 here is CASRLEVGEAFF. CDR3 sequence (DNA): TGTGCCAGCAGGCTAGAAGTGGGTGAAGCTTTCTTT.

The chain combines TRBV28 with TRBJ1-1; D ambiguous. CDR1 is MDHEN and CDR2 is SYDVKM in the germline V gene. Trimming left V 4 bases short and J 1 base short, with 4 bases between. This CDR3 contains 12 residues. The CDR3 spells CASSSRNTEAFF. CDR3 DNA: TGTGCCAGCAGTTCTCGGAACACTGAAGCTTTCTTT.

This rearrangement joins TRBV24-1 to TRBJ2-2, with a possible D match to TRBD2 (6 bases). The V and J ends lost 4 bases and 4 bases respectively, with 12 bases between them. Germline V gene sequence: CDR1 KGHDR, CDR2 SFDVKD. CDR3 length: 15 amino acids. The CDR3 DNA is TGTGCCACCAGTGACCGGGGACTTCTCACCGGGGAGCTGTTTTTT. It is translated as CATSDRGLLTGELFF.

This clonotype occurred a few times. This chain connects TRBV13 to TRBJ2-4; D not resolved. Germline V gene lookup returns CDR1 PRHDT and CDR2 FYEKMQ (reference sequence). Trimming shortened V by 1 base and J by 8 bases, and 3 bases separated the two germline ends. The CDR3 covers 11 residues. Written as DNA, the CDR3 is TGTGCCAGCAGCTTAGAAGACATTCAGTACTTC. Residues: CASSLEDIQYF.

J is TRBJ1-1 and V is TRBV23-1; D is unresolved. TRBV23-1 is sorted into the ORF group, with uncertain function. The CDR3 runs to 14 residues. V shed 4 bases and J shed 2 bases, with 11 bases lying between them. The CDR3 DNA sequence: TGCGCCAGCAGTCCCCGCTCCTTCAACACTGAAGCTTTCTTT. It encodes CASSPRSFNTEAFF.

The J gene is TRBJ1-5, the V gene TRBV3-1, with D perhaps TRBD1 (5 bases). Germline CDR1 and CDR2: LGHDT and YNNKEL (reference sequence). This CDR3 is built from 17 residues. Trimming shortened V by 1 base and J by 1 base, and 14 bases separated the two germline ends. CDR3 coding DNA: TGTGCCAGCAGCCAAGCTACAGGATCGGGGAGCAATCAGCCCCAGCATTTT. Protein sequence: CASSQATGSGSNQPQHF.

V is TRBV5-6 and J is TRBJ1-4; D might be TRBD1 (5 bases). The length of the CDR3 is 14 residues. V was cut by 2 bases and J by 3 bases, with 8 bases left in between. The germline CDR1 and CDR2 sequences are SGHDT and YYEEEE. For the CDR3, the DNA is TGTGCCAGCAGCTTAGGGGCGCCTAATGAAAAACTGTTTTTT. Amino acids: CASSLGAPNEKLFF.

This clonotype was found a few times. The rearrangement links TRBV12-3 or TRBV12-4 to TRBJ2-7; 8 bases align to TRBD1. Trimming took 3 bases from V and 3 from J; bases not matched to a gene: 1. The CDR3 runs to 13 residues. The CDR3 DNA follows: TGTGCCAGCAGTTTTGGGACAGGCTACGAGCAGTACTTC. Translation gives CASSFGTGYEQYF.

This clonotype came up a few times. The rearrangement uses TRBV11-2 and TRBJ2-3; no reliable D call. V gave up 5 bases and J gave up 2 bases, with 11 bases separating them. Looked up from germline, CDR1 is SGHAT and CDR2 is FQNNGV. The CDR3 covers 14 residues. The CDR3 DNA is TGTGCCAGCAGCCCATATTCGACCACAGATACGCAGTATTTT. Protein product: CASSPYSTTDTQYF. The full variable domain, completed using reference TRBV11-2 and TRBJ2-3, is EAGVAQSPRYKIIEKRQSVAFWCNPISGHATLYWYQQILGQGPKLLIQFQNNGVVDDSQLPKDRFSAERLKGVDSTLKIQPAKLEDSAVYLCASSPYSTTDTQYFGPGTRLTVL.

The V gene is TRBV20-1, the J gene TRBJ1-4; D gene ambiguous. There are 12 residues in the CDR3. The V and J ends lost 2 bases and 8 bases respectively, with 9 bases between them. From germline, CDR1 is DFQATT and CDR2 SNEGSKA (reference sequence). Written as DNA, the CDR3 is TGCAGTGCTAGAAGCGTAGAGGAAAAACTGTTTTTT. Translated, it gives CSARSVEEKLFF.

The chain employs TRBV6-5 and TRBJ2-3; perhaps TRBD2 as D (6 bases). The germline V and J ends were trimmed by 5 bases and 4 bases, with 13 bases remaining between them. The V gene's germline CDR1 is MNHEY and CDR2 SVGAGI. The CDR3 covers 14 residues. Here the CDR3 reads CASSPDWGADTQYF. The DNA for the CDR3 is TGTGCCAGCAGTCCTGACTGGGGGGCAGATACGCAGTATTTT.

V usage is TRBV20-1 and J usage is TRBJ2-1; 8 positions agree with TRBD2. Per germline, CDR1 DFQATT and CDR2 SNEGSKA (reference sequence). The CDR3 length is 14 residues. The J segment lost 7 bases and the V segment lost 1 base, leaving 6 bases of the junction unmatched. Here the CDR3 reads CSARVGGRINEQFF. As DNA, the CDR3 is TGCAGTGCTAGAGTAGGCGGGAGGATTAATGAGCAGTTCTTC.

The CDR3 loop is CASVPGQGVGETQYF. The CDR3 DNA reads TGTGCCAGCGTCCCGGGACAGGGTGTCGGAGAGACCCAGTACTTC. The genes are TRBV7-9 and TRBJ2-5, with 9 bases matching TRBD1. The germline gives CDR1 SEHNR, CDR2 FQNEAQ (reference sequence). The ends lost 8 bases at V and 4 bases at J; junction bases unmatched: 11. This CDR3 region has 15 residues.

V usage is TRBV18 and J usage is TRBJ2-2; no definite D call. Germline values: CDR1 KGHSH, CDR2 LQKENI. The V gene lost 2 bases and the J gene lost 4 bases, with 8 bases spanning the gap. This CDR3 has 14 residues. CDR3 amino acids: CASSPRTATGELFF. The CDR3 coding sequence is TGTGCCAGCTCACCAAGGACGGCCACCGGGGAGCTGTTTTTT.

The rearrangement joins TRBV2 to TRBJ2-7, with D maybe TRBD1 (5 bases). Trimming took off 6 bases at V and 3 bases at J, with 12 bases between the two ends. Germline V gives CDR1 SNHLY, CDR2 FYNNEI. The CDR3 consists of 13 residues. CDR3 residues: CASRLTEIYEQYF. In DNA, the CDR3 is TGTGCCAGCAGGTTGACAGAAATCTACGAGCAGTACTTC.